This T cell receptor beta chain was captured in a study of blood T cell repertoires in COVID-19. Study as a whole: Donors in the United States, Italy and Spain gave samples during acute or convalescent COVID-19. Nucleic acid was either cDNA or gDNA, and it came from T cells, B-cell-depleted T cells, or PBMCs.

In the authors' workflow: From reference gene primer amplification, estimates of nucleated cell counts were derived. Clones were read by immunoSEQ multiplex PCR, and TCRdb kept only the in-frame ones, dropping some. V, J and clone size are taken as reported in that table, and D and trimming were inferred from the DNA itself. This table holds about 130,000 clones, 65% to 90% found once. The specimen sequenced was peripheral blood. The sequence derives from a woman in her fifties or sixties with active or convalescent COVID-19.

The DNA for the CDR3 is TGTGCCAGCAGTCCCCCTAGCGGGGGATCAGATACGCAGTATTTT. Its protein is CASSPPSGGSDTQYF. This chain uses TRBV6-5 with TRBJ2-3, with TRBD2 matching 10 bases. Germline loops: CDR1 MNHEY, CDR2 SVGAGI. V shed 5 bases and J 4 bases; nucleotides not matched to a gene: 6. This CDR3 comprises 15 residues.